Shown below are 9 T cell receptor beta chains from a single sample sequenced in a study of patients and donors after allogeneic stem cell transplantation. Each CDR3 protein is one row after TCRdb ran MiXCR on the RT-PCR reads. This table has 900,000 to 1,000,000 distinct CDR3 sequences, roughly 18% appearing once. Input material: blood, either unsorted or a sorted T cell fraction (not recorded which). Receptors were obtained from a human donor who was either an allogeneic HSCT recipient or a stem cell or donor lymphocyte infusion donor (not recorded which). It is not recorded whose cells these are; they may come from a transplant donor.

This clonotype was observed a handful of times. The rearrangement uses TRBV12-3 or TRBV12-4 and TRBJ2-7; 8 bases fit TRBD2. This CDR3 has 15 amino acids. V trimming: 2 bases; J trimming: 3 bases; junction bases outside the gene matches: 6. In nucleotides, the CDR3 is TGTGCCAGCAGTTTAAGCCTAGCGGGCCTCTACGAGCAGTACTTC. It is translated as CASSLSLAGLYEQYF.

The chain is built from TRBV25-1 and TRBJ1-6, with D possibly being TRBD1 (5 bases). The CDR3 length is 12 residues. The germline V gene encodes CDR1 MGHDK and CDR2 SYGVNS. The germline V and J ends were trimmed by 7 bases and 14 bases, with 15 bases remaining between them. The CDR3 coding sequence is TGTGCCAGCAACCCCGATGGGGGAGCCCTCCACTTT. The encoded protein is CASNPDGGALHF.

This clonotype came up a few times. J is TRBJ1-1 and V is TRBV5-8; D might be TRBD1 (5 bases). The CDR3 extends over 14 amino acids. The germline V gene has CDR1 SGHTS and CDR2 YDEGEE. The germline V and J ends were trimmed by 1 base and 5 bases, with 12 bases remaining between them. The CDR3 sequence is CASSLWGLGTEAFF. The CDR3 bases are TGTGCCAGCAGCTTGTGGGGGTTGGGGACTGAAGCTTTCTTT.

This clonotype has a handful of counts. The chain employs TRBV20-1 and TRBJ1-2; D unclear. Germline CDR1 and CDR2: DFQATT and SNEGSKA (reference sequence). This CDR3 region has 12 residues. Trimming took 3 bases from V and 6 from J, leaving 11 bases between them. CDR3 sequence (DNA): TGCAGTGCTAGGCGGCAGTCGAATGGCTACACCTTC. It codes for CSARRQSNGYTF.

V gene TRBV7-9 combines with J gene TRBJ1-4; possibly TRBD1 for D (5 bases). V gave up 1 base and J gave up 2 bases, with 8 bases separating them. The germline CDR1 and CDR2 sequences are SEHNR and FQNEAQ (reference sequence). The CDR3 length is 15 residues. The CDR3 region is CASSLGGKTNEKLFF. CDR3 DNA: TGTGCCAGCAGCTTAGGGGGGAAGACTAATGAAAAACTGTTTTTT. The entire variable domain, with the rest obtained from reference TRBV7-9 and TRBJ1-4, is as follows: DTGVSQNPRHKITKRGQNVTFRCDPISEHNRLYWYRQTLGQGPEFLTYFQNEAQLEKSRLLSDRFSAERPKGSFSTLEIQRTEQGDSAMYLCASSLGGKTNEKLFFGSGTQLSVL.

This chain uses TRBV2 with TRBJ2-5, with TRBD1 identical over 7 bases. Germline CDR1 and CDR2: SNHLY and FYNNEI. CDR3 length: 16 residues. V trimming: 3 bases; J trimming: 5 bases; junction bases outside the gene matches: 12. DNA for the CDR3: TGTGCCAGCAGTGAGACCCGGGACAGTCTAAGGGAGACCCAGTACTTC. Amino acid sequence: CASSETRDSLRETQYF. Full variable domain (remainder filled in from reference TRBV2 and TRBJ2-5): EPEVTQTPSHQVTQMGQEVILRCVPISNHLYFYWYRQILGQKVEFLVSFYNNEISEKSEIFDDQFSVERPDGSNFTLKIRSTKLEDSAMYFCASSETRDSLRETQYFGPGTRLLVL.

The rearrangement links TRBV9 to TRBJ2-7; 8 bases line up with TRBD2. The CDR3 is 14 amino acids. Germline V gene lookup returns CDR1 SGDLS and CDR2 YYNGEE. J was trimmed by 3 bases and V by 4 bases; bases with no gene match: 6. In nucleotides, the CDR3 is TGTGCCAGCAGCCCTCCGGGACTAGACTACGAGCAGTACTTC. Translating gives CASSPPGLDYEQYF.

This rearrangement joins TRBV5-5 to TRBJ2-7, with D maybe TRBD1 (5 bases). CDR3 length equals 17 residues. V was pared by 3 bases and J by 2 bases, with 21 bases between. Germline CDR1 SGHKS, CDR2 YYEKEE (reference sequence). The CDR3 DNA reads TGTGCCAGCAGCTCCCCGCGTCCAGGGTCCAGGGCCTACGAGCAGTACTTC. Amino acid sequence: CASSSPRPGSRAYEQYF.

V usage is TRBV5-1 and J usage is TRBJ2-7; 7 bases match TRBD1. The CDR3 extends over 15 amino acids. The junction had 6 bases not matched to a gene; V was cut back by 3 bases and J by 0 bases. CDR1 and CDR2 (germline): SGHRS, YFSETQ. CDR3 nucleotides: TGCGCCAGCAGCTACAGACAGGGTCTCTCCTACGAGCAGTACTTC. Translated: CASSYRQGLSYEQYF.